The clone carrying this T cell receptor (beta chain) has only a few counts. This sample was included in a study of T cells in Graves' hyperthyroidism and ophthalmopathy. Amplification targeted TCR beta CDR3 regions from RNA transcripts. The TCR CDR3 first-round RT-PCR relied on the HTBI primer set. TCRdb analysed the multiplex PCR reads with MiXCR anew, one entry per CDR3 protein. The table shows 450,000 to 600,000 distinct CDR3 sequences, with 15% to 20% occurring only once. Lactation, pregnancy, other autoimmune disease or uncontrolled infection excluded patients. This CDR3 spans 14 amino acids. The germline CDR1 and CDR2 sequences are MNHEY and SVGEGT. Trimming shortened V by 4 bases and J by 4 bases, and 14 bases separated the two germline ends.

Sequenced sample: blood. The V gene is TRBV6-2 or TRBV6-3, the J gene TRBJ2-7; D not certain. The sequence was obtained from a man in his forties with Graves' ophthalmopathy. The CDR3 sequence: CASSSQSIRYEQYF. The CDR3 DNA follows: TGTGCCAGCAGTTCACAGTCAATCCGGTACGAGCAGTACTTC.